This T cell receptor beta chain was observed in a study of blood T cell repertoires in COVID-19. This CDR3 is 17 amino acids long. From germline, CDR1 is LNHDA and CDR2 SQIVND (reference sequence). V gave up 1 base and J gave up 4 bases; unmatched junction bases: 8. Followed longitudinally, the Seattle patients had been enrolled during active infection. Only in-frame clones appear in the TCRdb table, and some are missing; sequencing was by immunoSEQ multiplex PCR. The data contain 230,000 or so clones, around 90% of them singletons. This chain links TRBV19 with TRBJ1-3; 9 positions match TRBD1. The TCR originated in a woman aged 55-70 years with COVID-19, enrolled during active disease. Sequencing was done on a sample of peripheral blood. The CDR3 here is CASSIVAGTGPGNTIYF. CDR3 DNA sequence: TGTGCCAGTAGTATAGTCGCCGGGACAGGGCCCGGAAACACCATATATTTT. Supplemented by reference TRBV19 and TRBJ1-3, the full variable domain reads DGGITQSPKYLFRKEGQNVTLSCEQNLNHDAMYWYRQDPGQGLRLIYYSQIVNDFQKGDIAEGYSVSREKKESFPLTVTSAQKNPTAFYLCASSIVAGTGPGNTIYFGEGSWLTVV.